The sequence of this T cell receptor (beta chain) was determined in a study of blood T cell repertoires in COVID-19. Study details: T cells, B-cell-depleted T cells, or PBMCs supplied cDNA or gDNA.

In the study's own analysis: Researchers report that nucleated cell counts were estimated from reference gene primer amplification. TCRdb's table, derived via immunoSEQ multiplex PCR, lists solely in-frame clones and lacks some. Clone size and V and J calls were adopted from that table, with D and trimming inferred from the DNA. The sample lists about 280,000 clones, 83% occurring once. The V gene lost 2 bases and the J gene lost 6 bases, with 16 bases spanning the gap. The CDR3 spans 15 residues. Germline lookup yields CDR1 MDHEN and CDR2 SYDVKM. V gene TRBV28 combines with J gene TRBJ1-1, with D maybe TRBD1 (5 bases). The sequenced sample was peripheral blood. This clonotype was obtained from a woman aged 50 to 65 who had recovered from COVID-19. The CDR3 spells CASSLGAIGSAEAFF. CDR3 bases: TGTGCCAGCAGTTTAGGGGCCATCGGGTCGGCTGAAGCTTTCTTT.